This TCR beta chain was sequenced for a study of blood T cells in healthy people across ages. The V gene's germline CDR1 is LNHNV and CDR2 YYDKDF (reference sequence). The CDR3 has 13 amino acids. V dropped 3 bases and J dropped 8; count of bases not matched to a gene: 3. PCR was performed a second time for about 7 to 12 cycles using a sample-barcoded 5' primer and a J-beta primer mix. Carrying 12 random nucleotides, a template-switch adaptor labeled each individual cDNA molecule. TCRdb called the 5' RACE reads again in MiXCR, with one record for every CDR3 protein. The sample holds roughly 730,000 distinct CDR3 sequences; roughly 56% are singletons and the top ten take about a quarter. This clonotype was seen once.

The genes are TRBV15 and TRBJ2-1; TRBD1 matches at 8 bases. Sequenced: blood. The sequence was obtained from a middle-aged man in good health. The CDR3 sequence is CATSRDREYEQFF. The CDR3 DNA reads TGTGCCACCAGCAGGGACAGGGAGTATGAGCAGTTCTTC.